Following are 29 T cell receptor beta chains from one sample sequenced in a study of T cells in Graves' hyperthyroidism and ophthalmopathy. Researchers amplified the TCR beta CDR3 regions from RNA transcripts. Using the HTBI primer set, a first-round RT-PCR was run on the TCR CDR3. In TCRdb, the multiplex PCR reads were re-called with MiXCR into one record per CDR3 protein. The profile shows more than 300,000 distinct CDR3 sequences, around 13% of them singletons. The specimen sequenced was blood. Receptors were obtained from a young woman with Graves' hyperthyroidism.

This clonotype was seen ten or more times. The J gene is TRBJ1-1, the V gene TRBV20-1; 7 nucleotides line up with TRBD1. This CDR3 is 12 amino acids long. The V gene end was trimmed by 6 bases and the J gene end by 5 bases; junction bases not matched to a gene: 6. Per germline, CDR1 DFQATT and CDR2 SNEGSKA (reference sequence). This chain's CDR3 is CSAPTGRTEAFF. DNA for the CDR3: TGCAGTGCCCCGACAGGGCGGACTGAAGCTTTCTTT.

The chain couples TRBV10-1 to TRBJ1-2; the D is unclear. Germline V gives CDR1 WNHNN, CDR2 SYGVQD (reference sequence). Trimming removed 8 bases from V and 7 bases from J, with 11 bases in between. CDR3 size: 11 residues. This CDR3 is CASSGPCGYTF. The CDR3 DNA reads TGCGCCAGCTCCGGACCCTGTGGCTACACCTTC.

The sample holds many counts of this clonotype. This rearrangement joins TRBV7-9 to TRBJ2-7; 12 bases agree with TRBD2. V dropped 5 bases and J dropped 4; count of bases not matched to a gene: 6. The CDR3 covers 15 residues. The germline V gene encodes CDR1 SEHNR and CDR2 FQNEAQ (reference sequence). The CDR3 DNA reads TGTGCCAGCAGCCCGCCGGGACTAGCGGGTTACGAGCAGTACTTC. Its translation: CASSPPGLAGYEQYF.

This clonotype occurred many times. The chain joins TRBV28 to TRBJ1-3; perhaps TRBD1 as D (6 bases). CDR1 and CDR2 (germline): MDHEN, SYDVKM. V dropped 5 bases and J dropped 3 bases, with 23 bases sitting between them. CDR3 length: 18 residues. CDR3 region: CASSIGGLSPYYGNTIYF. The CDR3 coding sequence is TGTGCCAGCAGTATAGGGGGTCTCTCTCCTTATTATGGAAACACCATATATTTT.

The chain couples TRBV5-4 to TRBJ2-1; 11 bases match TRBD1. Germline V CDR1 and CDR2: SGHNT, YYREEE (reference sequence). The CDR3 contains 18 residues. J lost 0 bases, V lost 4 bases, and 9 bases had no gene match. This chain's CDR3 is CASSATGQGDRSYNEQFF. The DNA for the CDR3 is TGTGCCAGCAGCGCTACGGGACAGGGGGACCGCTCCTACAATGAGCAGTTCTTC.

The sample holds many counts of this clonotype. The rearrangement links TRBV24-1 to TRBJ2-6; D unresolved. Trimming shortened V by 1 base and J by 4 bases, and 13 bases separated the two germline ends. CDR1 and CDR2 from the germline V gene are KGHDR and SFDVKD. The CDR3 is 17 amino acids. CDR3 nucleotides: TGTGCCACCAGTGATTTAAACAGTGAGTACGGGGCCAACGTCCTGACTTTC. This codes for CATSDLNSEYGANVLTF.

The CDR3 bases are TGCAGTGCTAGACTGAGGGAATTTATAACAGATACGCAGTATTTT. Its translation: CSARLREFITDTQYF. The chain employs TRBV20-1 and TRBJ2-3, with D perhaps TRBD2 (5 bases). With 2 bases removed from V and 3 bases from J, the gap between germline ends came to 15 bases. The CDR3 sequence is 15 residues long. The germline V gene has CDR1 DFQATT and CDR2 SNEGSKA (reference sequence).

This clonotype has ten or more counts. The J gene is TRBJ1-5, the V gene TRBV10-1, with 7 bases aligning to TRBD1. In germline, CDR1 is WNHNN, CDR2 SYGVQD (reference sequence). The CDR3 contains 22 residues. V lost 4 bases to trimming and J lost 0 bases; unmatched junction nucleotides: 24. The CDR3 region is CASSAGRGAKAPAGNSNQPQHF. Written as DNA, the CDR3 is TGCGCCAGCAGTGCTGGCAGGGGGGCGAAAGCGCCAGCCGGTAATAGCAATCAGCCCCAGCATTTT.

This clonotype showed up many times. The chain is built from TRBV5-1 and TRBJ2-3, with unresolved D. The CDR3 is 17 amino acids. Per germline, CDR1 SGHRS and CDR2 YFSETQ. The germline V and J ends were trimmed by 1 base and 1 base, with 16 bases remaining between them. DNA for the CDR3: TGCGCCAGCAGCTTGCCCCGAGACGATCGAGGCACAGATACGCAGTATTTT. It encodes CASSLPRDDRGTDTQYF.

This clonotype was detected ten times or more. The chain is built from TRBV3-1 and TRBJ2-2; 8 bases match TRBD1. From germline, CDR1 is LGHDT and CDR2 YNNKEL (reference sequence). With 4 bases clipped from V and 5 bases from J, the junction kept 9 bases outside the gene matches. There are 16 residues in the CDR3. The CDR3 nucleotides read TGTGCCAGCAGCCGGGTTGGACAGGGAAGGACCGGGGAGCTGTTTTTT. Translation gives CASSRVGQGRTGELFF.

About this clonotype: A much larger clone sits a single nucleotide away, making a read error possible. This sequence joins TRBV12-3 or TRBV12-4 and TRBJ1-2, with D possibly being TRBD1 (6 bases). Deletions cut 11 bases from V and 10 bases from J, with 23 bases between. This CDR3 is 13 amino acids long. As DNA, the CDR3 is TGTGCCGGCCGCCCAAAGACAGGCTCAGACTACACCTTC. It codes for CAGRPKTGSDYTF.

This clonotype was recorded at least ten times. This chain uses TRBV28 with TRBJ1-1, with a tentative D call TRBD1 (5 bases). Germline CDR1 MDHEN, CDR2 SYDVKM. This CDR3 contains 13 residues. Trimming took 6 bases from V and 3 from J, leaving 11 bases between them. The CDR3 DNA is TGTGCCAGCAGGGGGGGGTGGGACACTGAAGCTTTCTTT. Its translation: CASRGGWDTEAFF.

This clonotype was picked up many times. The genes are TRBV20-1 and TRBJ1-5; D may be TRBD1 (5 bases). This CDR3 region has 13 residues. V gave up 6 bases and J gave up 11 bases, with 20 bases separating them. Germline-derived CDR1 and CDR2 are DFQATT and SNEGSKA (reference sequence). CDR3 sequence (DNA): TGCAGTGCAAGGGACCGCGCCTCCTTGGCCCAGCATTTT. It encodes CSARDRASLAQHF.

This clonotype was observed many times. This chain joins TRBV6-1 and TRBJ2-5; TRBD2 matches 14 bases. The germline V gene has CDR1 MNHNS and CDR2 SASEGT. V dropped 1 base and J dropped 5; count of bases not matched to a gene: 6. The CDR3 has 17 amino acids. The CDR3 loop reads CASSEEVGLAGGETQYF. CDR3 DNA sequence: TGTGCCAGCAGTGAAGAGGTCGGACTAGCGGGAGGTGAGACCCAGTACTTC.

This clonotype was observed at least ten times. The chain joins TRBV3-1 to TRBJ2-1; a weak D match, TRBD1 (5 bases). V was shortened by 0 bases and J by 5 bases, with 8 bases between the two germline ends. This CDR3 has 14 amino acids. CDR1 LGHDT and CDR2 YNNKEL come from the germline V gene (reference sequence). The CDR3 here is CASSQETDDNEQFF. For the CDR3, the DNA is TGTGCCAGCAGCCAAGAGACAGACGACAATGAGCAGTTCTTC.

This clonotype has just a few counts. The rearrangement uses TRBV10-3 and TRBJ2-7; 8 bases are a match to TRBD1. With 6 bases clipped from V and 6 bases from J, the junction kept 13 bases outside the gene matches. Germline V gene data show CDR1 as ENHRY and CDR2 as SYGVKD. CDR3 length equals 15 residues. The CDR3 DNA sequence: TGTGCCATCAGCGCGGGACAGGTGAGCCCCGGCGAGCAGTACTTC. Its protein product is CAISAGQVSPGEQYF.

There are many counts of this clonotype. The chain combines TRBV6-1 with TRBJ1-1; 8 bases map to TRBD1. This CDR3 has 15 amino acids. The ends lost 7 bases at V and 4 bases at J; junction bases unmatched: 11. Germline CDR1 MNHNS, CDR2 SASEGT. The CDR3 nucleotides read TGTGCCAGCAAATATTATCAGGGGGCGTCCACTGAAGCTTTCTTT. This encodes CASKYYQGASTEAFF.

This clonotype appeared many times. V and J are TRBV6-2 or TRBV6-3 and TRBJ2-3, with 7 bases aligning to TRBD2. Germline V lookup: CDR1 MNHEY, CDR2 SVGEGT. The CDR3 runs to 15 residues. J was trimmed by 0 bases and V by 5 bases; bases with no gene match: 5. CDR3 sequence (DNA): TGTGCCAGCAGTGGGCGGGGGTTGAGCACAGATACGCAGTATTTT. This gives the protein CASSGRGLSTDTQYF.

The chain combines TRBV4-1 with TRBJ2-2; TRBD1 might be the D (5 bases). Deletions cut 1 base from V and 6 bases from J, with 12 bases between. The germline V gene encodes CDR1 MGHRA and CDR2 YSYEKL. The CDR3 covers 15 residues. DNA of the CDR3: TGCGCCAGCAGCCAAGGGTCCAGGGAAGCCGGGGAGCTGTTTTTT. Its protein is CASSQGSREAGELFF.

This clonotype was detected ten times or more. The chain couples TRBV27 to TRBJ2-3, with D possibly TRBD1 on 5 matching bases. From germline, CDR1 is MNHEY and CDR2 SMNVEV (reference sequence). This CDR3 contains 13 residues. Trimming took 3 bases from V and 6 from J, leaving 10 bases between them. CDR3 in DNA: TGTGCCAGCAGTTTTAGGGCAGGGGATACGCAGTATTTT. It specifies CASSFRAGDTQYF.

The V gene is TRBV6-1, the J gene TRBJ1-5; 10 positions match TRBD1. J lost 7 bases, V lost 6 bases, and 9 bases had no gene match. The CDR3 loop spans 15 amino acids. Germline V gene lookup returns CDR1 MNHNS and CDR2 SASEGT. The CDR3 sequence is CASSLGQGNEQPQHF. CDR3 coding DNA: TGTGCCAGCAGCCTGGGACAGGGGAACGAGCAGCCCCAGCATTTT.

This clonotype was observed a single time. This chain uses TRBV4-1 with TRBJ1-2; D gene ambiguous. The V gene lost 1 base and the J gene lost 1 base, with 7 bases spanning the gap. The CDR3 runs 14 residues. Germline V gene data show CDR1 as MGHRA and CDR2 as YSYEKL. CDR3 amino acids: CASSQGTVNYGYTF. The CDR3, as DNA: TGCGCCAGCAGCCAAGGTACGGTTAACTATGGCTACACCTTC.

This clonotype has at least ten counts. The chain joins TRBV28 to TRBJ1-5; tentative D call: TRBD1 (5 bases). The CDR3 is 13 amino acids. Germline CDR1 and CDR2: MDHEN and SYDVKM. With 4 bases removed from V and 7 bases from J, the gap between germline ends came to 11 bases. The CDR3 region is CASSSRESQPQHF. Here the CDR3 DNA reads TGTGCCAGCAGTTCCAGGGAATCGCAGCCCCAGCATTTT.

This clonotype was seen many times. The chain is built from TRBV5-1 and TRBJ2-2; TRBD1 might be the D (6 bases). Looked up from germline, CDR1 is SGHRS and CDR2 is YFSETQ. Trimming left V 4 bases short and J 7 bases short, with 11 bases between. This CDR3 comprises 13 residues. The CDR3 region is CASSRTVDGELFF. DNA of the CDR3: TGCGCCAGCAGCAGGACAGTTGACGGGGAGCTGTTTTTT.

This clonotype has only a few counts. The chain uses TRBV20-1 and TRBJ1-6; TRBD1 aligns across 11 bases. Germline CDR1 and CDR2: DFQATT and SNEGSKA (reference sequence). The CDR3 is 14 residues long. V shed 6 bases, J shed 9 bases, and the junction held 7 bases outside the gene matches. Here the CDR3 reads CSARPGTGGSPLHF. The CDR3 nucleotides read TGCAGTGCCAGACCAGGGACAGGGGGTTCACCCCTCCACTTT.

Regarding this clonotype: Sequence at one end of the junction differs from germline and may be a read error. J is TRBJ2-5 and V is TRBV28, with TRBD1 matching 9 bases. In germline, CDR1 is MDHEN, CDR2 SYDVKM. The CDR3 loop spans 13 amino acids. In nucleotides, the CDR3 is TGTGCCAGCACTAATGGACAGGGGAGAGGACATAACTTC. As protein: CASTNGQGRGHNF.

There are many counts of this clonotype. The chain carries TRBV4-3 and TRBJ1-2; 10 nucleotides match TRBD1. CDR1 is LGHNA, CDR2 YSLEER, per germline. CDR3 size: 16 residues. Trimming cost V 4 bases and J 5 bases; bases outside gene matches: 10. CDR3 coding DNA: TGCGCCAGCAGCCCGGGGACAGGGGATGACCTTTATGGCTACACCTTC. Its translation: CASSPGTGDDLYGYTF.

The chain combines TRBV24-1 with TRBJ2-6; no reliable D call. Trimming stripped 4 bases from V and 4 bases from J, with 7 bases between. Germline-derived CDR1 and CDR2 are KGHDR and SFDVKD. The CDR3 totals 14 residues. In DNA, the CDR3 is TGTGCCACCAGTGACCGAACAGGGGCCAACGTCCTGACTTTC. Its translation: CATSDRTGANVLTF.

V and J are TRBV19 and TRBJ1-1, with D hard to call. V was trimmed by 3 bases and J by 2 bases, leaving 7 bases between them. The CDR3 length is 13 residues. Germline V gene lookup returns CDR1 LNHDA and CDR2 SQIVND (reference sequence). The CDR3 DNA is TGTGCCAGTAGTATCATCACAAACACTGAAGCTTTCTTT. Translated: CASSIITNTEAFF.